The 16 T cell receptor beta chains reported below all come from one sample, sequenced in a study of control samples from healthy donors and cancer patients. Here immunoSEQ multiplex PCR was the method, and the copy in TCRdb shows in-frame clones only, minus some. Altogether about 180,000 clones are present, roughly 89% being singletons, with the ten largest covering 1.4%. Sample: blood. The receptors were gathered from a woman between 45 and 60 years old in good health.

The V call is TRBV2, the J call TRBJ1-3; TRBD1 aligns across 7 bases. The germline V gene encodes CDR1 SNHLY and CDR2 FYNNEI. This CDR3 spans 15 amino acids. The V gene end was trimmed by 5 bases and the J gene end by 4 bases; junction bases not matched to a gene: 8. CDR3 sequence: CASSKTGSWGNTIYF. CDR3 coding DNA: TGTGCCAGCAGTAAGACAGGGTCATGGGGAAACACCATATATTTT.

Worth noting for this clone: In the same sample, other DNA sequences code for this CDR3. The chain uses TRBV28 and TRBJ1-3, with D unclear. The V gene's germline CDR1 is MDHEN and CDR2 SYDVKM. Between the trimmed V and J ends, which lost 4 bases and 4 bases, there was a span of 8 bases. The CDR3 is 13 residues long. The CDR3 spells CASSSASGNTIYF. Written as DNA, the CDR3 is TGTGCCAGCAGTTCGGCTTCGGGAAACACCATATATTTT.

The chain is built from TRBV20-1 and TRBJ1-3, with D unresolved. Trimming left V 4 bases short and J 4 bases short, with 5 bases between. Germline V gene sequence: CDR1 DFQATT, CDR2 SNEGSKA (reference sequence). This CDR3 region has 11 residues. The CDR3 coding sequence is TGCAGTGCTACGCAGGGAAACACCATATATTTT. Protein sequence: CSATQGNTIYF.

V is TRBV14 and J is TRBJ2-1; TRBD2 matches 9 bases. Germline CDR1 is SGHDN and CDR2 is FVKESK. Germline trimming cut 4 bases from V and 2 bases from J; bases unmatched to any gene: 3. This CDR3 is 15 amino acids long. CDR3 sequence: CASSRGGVAYNEQFF. In DNA, the CDR3 is TGTGCCAGCAGCCGCGGGGGGGTAGCCTACAATGAGCAGTTCTTC.

The chain is built from TRBV4-1 and TRBJ2-1, with a tentative D call TRBD2 (5 bases). The length of the CDR3 is 16 residues. From germline, CDR1 is MGHRA and CDR2 YSYEKL. Trimming removed 0 bases from V and 0 bases from J, with 9 bases in between. This CDR3 is CASSQDLGSSYNEQFF. The CDR3 DNA follows: TGCGCCAGCAGCCAAGATCTGGGGAGCTCCTACAATGAGCAGTTCTTC.

V is TRBV6-5 and J is TRBJ1-1, with D possibly being TRBD1 (6 bases). The germline V and J ends were trimmed by 6 bases and 4 bases, with 15 bases remaining between them. This CDR3 is built from 14 residues. Germline values: CDR1 MNHEY, CDR2 SVGAGI. This CDR3 is CASSPLQGITEAFF. The CDR3, as DNA: TGTGCCAGCAGCCCCCTGCAGGGGATCACTGAAGCTTTCTTT.

The chain recombines TRBV5-1 with TRBJ2-5; D ambiguous. CDR1 and CDR2 from the germline V gene are SGHRS and YFSETQ. Trimming left V 0 bases short and J 5 bases short, with 11 bases between. The CDR3 extends over 14 amino acids. In DNA, the CDR3 is TGCGCCAGCAGCTTGGATGCGGCCCGGGAGACCCAGTACTTC. Its protein product is CASSLDAARETQYF.

The DNA for the CDR3 is TGTGCCAGCAGCTCCCTCCCTCGGACTAGCGGGGGGGATGGCACAGATACGCAGTATTTT. Its protein is CASSSLPRTSGGDGTDTQYF. V is TRBV7-3 and J is TRBJ2-3; 15 bases are shared with TRBD2. The CDR3 covers 20 residues. Trimming removed 4 bases from V and 1 base from J; junction bases left unmatched: 12. The germline gives CDR1 SGHTA, CDR2 FQGTGA.

This clone was detected once. The chain has TRBV30 and TRBJ2-7, with a possible D match to TRBD1 (6 bases). Trimming took 2 bases from V and 0 from J, leaving 11 bases between them. From germline, CDR1 is GTSNPN and CDR2 SVGIG (reference sequence). The CDR3 covers 14 residues. CDR3 DNA sequence: TGTGCCTGGAGTATGACAGGCCTCTCCTACGAGCAGTACTTC. Translation: CAWSMTGLSYEQYF.

CDR3 DNA: TGTGCCAGCAGTTTGGTAGGGATGAACACCGGGGAGCTGTTTTTT. As protein: CASSLVGMNTGELFF. The V gene is TRBV28, the J gene TRBJ2-2; D not resolved. Germline CDR1 MDHEN, CDR2 SYDVKM. This CDR3 comprises 15 residues. Trimming pared 3 bases from V and 1 base from J, leaving 9 bases between.

The chain is built from TRBV4-3 and TRBJ1-1, with TRBD1 as a possible D gene (5 bases). Germline lookup yields CDR1 LGHNA and CDR2 YSLEER. Trimming took 3 bases from V and 0 from J, leaving 11 bases between them. This CDR3 is built from 15 residues. The CDR3 coding sequence is TGCGCCAGCAGCCACCCCGGGGACCTGAACACTGAAGCTTTCTTT. As protein: CASSHPGDLNTEAFF.

This clone was picked up one time. The V gene is TRBV4-2, the J gene TRBJ2-7; D gene ambiguous. The CDR3 totals 15 residues. Germline-derived CDR1 and CDR2 are LGHNA and YNFKEQ. With 0 bases removed from V and 3 bases from J, the gap between germline ends came to 12 bases. This chain's CDR3 is CASSQEVAAFYEQYF. In nucleotides, the CDR3 is TGTGCCAGCAGCCAAGAAGTAGCCGCGTTCTACGAGCAGTACTTC.

This chain joins TRBV27 and TRBJ2-1; D is perhaps TRBD2 (5 bases). V dropped 7 bases and J dropped 3 bases, with 13 bases sitting between them. The germline CDR1 and CDR2 sequences are MNHEY and SMNVEV (reference sequence). This CDR3 is built from 14 residues. CDR3 loop: CASTFRADYNEQFF. DNA for the CDR3: TGTGCCAGCACCTTCCGAGCGGACTACAATGAGCAGTTCTTC.

The chain joins TRBV10-3 to TRBJ1-5; D not resolved. V was cut by 3 bases and J by 1 base, with 7 bases left in between. The CDR3 spans 14 residues. Germline V gives CDR1 ENHRY, CDR2 SYGVKD. The CDR3, as DNA: TGTGCCATCAGTGACATCGACAGCAATCAGCCCCAGCATTTT. Its translation: CAISDIDSNQPQHF.

The chain has TRBV6-5 and TRBJ1-3; the D gene is possibly TRBD1 (5 bases). The CDR3 loop spans 15 amino acids. CDR1 MNHEY and CDR2 SVGAGI come from the germline V gene. V was pared by 2 bases and J by 2 bases, with 10 bases between. The CDR3 loop reads CASSYRQGPGNTIYF. CDR3 nucleotide sequence: TGTGCCAGCAGTTACCGGCAGGGCCCTGGAAACACCATATATTTT.

The chain uses TRBV5-1 and TRBJ1-4, with D unclear. The CDR3 runs to 14 residues. Germline-derived CDR1 and CDR2 are SGHRS and YFSETQ. Trimming pared 4 bases from V and 4 bases from J, leaving 11 bases between. The CDR3 reads CASSQNDRNEKLFF. CDR3 DNA sequence: TGCGCCAGCAGCCAAAACGACCGTAATGAAAAACTGTTTTTT.